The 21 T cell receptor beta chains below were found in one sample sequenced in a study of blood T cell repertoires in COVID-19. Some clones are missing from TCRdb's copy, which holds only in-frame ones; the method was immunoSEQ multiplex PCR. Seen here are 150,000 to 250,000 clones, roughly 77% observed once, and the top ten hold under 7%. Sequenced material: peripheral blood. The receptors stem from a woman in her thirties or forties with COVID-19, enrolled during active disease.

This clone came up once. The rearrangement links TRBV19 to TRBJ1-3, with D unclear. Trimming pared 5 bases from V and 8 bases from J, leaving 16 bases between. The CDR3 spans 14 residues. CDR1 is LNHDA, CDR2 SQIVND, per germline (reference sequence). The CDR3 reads CASSRGPAVDTIYF. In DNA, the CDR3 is TGTGCCAGTAGTCGAGGCCCGGCCGTAGACACCATATATTTT.

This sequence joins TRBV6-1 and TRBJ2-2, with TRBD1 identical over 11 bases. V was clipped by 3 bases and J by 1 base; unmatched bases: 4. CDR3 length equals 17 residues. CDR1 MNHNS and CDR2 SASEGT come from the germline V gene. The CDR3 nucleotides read TGTGCCAGCAGTGAGGGACAGGGGGTGCTGAACACCGGGGAGCTGTTTTTT. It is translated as CASSEGQGVLNTGELFF.

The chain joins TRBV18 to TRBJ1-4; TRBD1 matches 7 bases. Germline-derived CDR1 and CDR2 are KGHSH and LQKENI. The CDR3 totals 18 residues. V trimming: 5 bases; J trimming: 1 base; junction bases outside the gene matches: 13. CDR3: CASSSNPATGITNEKLFF. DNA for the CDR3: TGTGCCAGCTCATCGAACCCGGCGACAGGGATAACTAATGAAAAACTGTTTTTT.

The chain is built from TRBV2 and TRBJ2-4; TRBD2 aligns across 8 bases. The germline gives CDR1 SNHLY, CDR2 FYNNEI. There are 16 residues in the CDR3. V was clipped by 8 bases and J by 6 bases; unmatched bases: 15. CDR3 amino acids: CASSTGTRVSGNIQYF. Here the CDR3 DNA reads TGTGCCAGCTCAACCGGGACTAGAGTTTCGGGAAACATTCAGTACTTC.

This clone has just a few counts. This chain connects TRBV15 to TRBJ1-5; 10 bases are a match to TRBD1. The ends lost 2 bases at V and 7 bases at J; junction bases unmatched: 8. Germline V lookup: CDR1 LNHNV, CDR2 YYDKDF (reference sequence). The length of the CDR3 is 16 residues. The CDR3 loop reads CATSRPQTGGVQPQHF. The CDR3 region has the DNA TGTGCCACCAGCAGACCTCAGACAGGGGGCGTCCAGCCCCAGCATTTT.

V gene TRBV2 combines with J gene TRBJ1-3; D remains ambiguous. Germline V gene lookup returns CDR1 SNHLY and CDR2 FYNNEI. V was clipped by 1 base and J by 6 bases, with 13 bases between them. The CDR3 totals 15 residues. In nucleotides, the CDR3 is TGTGCCAGCAGTGAAGACACGAACGTTGTAAACACCATATATTTT. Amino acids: CASSEDTNVVNTIYF.

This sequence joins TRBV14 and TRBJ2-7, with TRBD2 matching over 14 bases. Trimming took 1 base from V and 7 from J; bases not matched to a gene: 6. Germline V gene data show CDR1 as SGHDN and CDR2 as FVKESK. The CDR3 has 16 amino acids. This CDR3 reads CASSQGRLAGGREQYF. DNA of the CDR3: TGTGCCAGCAGCCAAGGAAGACTAGCGGGAGGGAGGGAGCAGTACTTC. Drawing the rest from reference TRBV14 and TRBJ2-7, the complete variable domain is EAGVTQFPSHSVIEKGQTVTLRCDPISGHDNLYWYRRVMGKEIKFLLHFVKESKQDESGMPNNRFLAERTGGTYSTLKVQPAELEDSGVYFCASSQGRLAGGREQYFGPGTRLTVT.

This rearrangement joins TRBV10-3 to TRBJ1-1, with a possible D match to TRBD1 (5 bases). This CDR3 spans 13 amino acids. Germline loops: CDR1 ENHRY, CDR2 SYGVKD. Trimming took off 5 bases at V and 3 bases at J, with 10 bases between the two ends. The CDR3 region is CAISPRGYTEAFF. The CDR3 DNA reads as TGTGCCATCAGTCCAAGGGGATACACTGAAGCTTTCTTT.

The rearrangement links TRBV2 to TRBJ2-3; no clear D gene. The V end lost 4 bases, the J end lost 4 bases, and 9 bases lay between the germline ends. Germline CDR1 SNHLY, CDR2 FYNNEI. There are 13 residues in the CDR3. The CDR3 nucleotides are TGTGCCAGCAGTGGTCGTCAGGCAGATACGCAGTATTTT. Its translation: CASSGRQADTQYF. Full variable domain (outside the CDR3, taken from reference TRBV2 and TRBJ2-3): EPEVTQTPSHQVTQMGQEVILRCVPISNHLYFYWYRQILGQKVEFLVSFYNNEISEKSEIFDDQFSVERPDGSNFTLKIRSTKLEDSAMYFCASSGRQADTQYFGPGTRLTVL.

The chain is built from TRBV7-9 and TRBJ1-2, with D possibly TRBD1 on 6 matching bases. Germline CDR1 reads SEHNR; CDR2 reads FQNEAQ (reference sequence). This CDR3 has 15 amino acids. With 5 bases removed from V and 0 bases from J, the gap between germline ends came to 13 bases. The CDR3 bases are TGTGCCAGCAGCCCGCGAGGGACAACTAACTATGGCTACACCTTC. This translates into CASSPRGTTNYGYTF. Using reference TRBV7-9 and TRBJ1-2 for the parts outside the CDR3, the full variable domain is DTGVSQNPRHKITKRGQNVTFRCDPISEHNRLYWYRQTLGQGPEFLTYFQNEAQLEKSRLLSDRFSAERPKGSFSTLEIQRTEQGDSAMYLCASSPRGTTNYGYTFGSGTRLTVV.

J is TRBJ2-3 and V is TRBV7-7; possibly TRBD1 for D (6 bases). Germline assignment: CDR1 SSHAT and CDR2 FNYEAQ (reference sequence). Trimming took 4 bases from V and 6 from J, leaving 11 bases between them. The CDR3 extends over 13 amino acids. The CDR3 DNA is TGTGCCAGCAGCTCACGCCAGGGGGATACGCAGTATTTT. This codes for CASSSRQGDTQYF.

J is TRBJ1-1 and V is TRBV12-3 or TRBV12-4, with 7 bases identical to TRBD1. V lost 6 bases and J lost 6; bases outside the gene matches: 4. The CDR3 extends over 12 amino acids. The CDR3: CASRSTGPEAFF. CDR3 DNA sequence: TGTGCCAGCAGGTCGACAGGGCCTGAAGCTTTCTTT.

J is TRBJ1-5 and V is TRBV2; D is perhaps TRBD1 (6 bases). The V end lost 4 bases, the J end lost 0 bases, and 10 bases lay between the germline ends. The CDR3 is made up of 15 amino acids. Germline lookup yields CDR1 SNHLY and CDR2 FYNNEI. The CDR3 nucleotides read TGTGCCAGCAGTGGAGACAGGCTTAGCAATCAGCCCCAGCATTTT. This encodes CASSGDRLSNQPQHF.

The CDR3 here is CAWSGTVPAETQYF. Written as DNA, the CDR3 is TGTGCCTGGAGTGGGACAGTTCCTGCGGAGACCCAGTACTTC. The chain has TRBV30 and TRBJ2-5; possible D gene TRBD1, 6 bases. The CDR3 runs to 14 residues. Between the trimmed V and J ends, which lost 1 base and 5 bases, there was a span of 14 bases. From germline, CDR1 is GTSNPN and CDR2 SVGIG (reference sequence).

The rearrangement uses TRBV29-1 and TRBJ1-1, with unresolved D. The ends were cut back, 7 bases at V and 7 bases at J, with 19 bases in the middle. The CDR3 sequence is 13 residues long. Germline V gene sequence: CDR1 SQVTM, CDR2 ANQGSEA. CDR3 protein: CSAGPPGLSEAFF. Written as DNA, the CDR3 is TGCAGCGCCGGCCCCCCGGGGTTAAGTGAAGCTTTCTTT.

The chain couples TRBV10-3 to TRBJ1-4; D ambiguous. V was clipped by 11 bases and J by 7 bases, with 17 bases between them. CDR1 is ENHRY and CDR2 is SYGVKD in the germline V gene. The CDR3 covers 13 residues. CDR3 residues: CAVRRGGSEKLFF. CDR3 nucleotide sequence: TGTGCCGTCCGACGAGGAGGATCTGAAAAACTGTTTTTT.

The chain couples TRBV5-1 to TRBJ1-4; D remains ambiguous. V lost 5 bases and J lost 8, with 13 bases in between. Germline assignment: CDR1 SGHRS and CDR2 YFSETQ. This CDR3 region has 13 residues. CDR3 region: CASSDSDPEKLFF. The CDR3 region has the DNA TGCGCCAGCAGTGATAGTGATCCCGAAAAACTGTTTTTT.

The CDR3 sequence is CASSLGQQETQYF. In DNA, the CDR3 is TGTGCCAGCAGCTTAGGACAGCAAGAGACCCAGTACTTC. The chain employs TRBV11-3 and TRBJ2-5, with a tentative D call TRBD1 (5 bases). Between the trimmed V and J ends, which lost 1 base and 2 bases, there was a span of 5 bases. The CDR3 runs 13 residues. Per germline, CDR1 SGHNT and CDR2 YENEEA.

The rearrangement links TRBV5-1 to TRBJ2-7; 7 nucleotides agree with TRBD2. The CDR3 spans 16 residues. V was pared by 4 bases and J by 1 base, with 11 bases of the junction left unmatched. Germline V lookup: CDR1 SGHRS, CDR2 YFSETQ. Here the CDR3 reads CASSPGEGLGSYEQYF. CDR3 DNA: TGCGCCAGCAGCCCGGGGGAGGGCCTCGGATCCTACGAGCAGTACTTC.

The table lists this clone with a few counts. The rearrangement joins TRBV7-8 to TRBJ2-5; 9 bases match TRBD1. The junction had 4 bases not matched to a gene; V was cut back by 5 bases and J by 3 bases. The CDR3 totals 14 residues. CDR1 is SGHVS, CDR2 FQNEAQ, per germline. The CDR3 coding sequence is TGTGCCAGCAGCCAACGGACAGGGGAAGAGACCCAGTACTTC. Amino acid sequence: CASSQRTGEETQYF.

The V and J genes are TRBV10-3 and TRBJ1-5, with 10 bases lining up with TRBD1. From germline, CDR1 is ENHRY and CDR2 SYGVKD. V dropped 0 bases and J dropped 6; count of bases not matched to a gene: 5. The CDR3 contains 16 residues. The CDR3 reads CAISESGTGVGQPQHF. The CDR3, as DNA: TGTGCCATCAGTGAGTCGGGGACAGGGGTAGGTCAGCCCCAGCATTTT.